One TCR beta chain is described in this entry. Produced via immunoSEQ multiplex PCR; TCRdb's table is partial and in-frame only. The data show nearly 110,000 clones, roughly 83% seen once. The data stem from a study of blood T cell repertoires in COVID-19. At the level of the study: Samples of COVID-19 (acute and convalescent) were obtained from the United States, Italy and Spain. T cells, B-cell-depleted T cells, or PBMCs supplied cDNA or gDNA.

CDR1 LGHDT and CDR2 YNNKEL come from the germline V gene (reference sequence). Trimming took off 9 bases at V and 5 bases at J, with 17 bases between the two ends. The CDR3 runs 13 residues. The clonotype was recovered from a human donor in a cohort sampled during active COVID-19. Specimen: peripheral blood. J is TRBJ2-7 and V is TRBV3-1 (or the pseudogene TRBV3-2); D is possibly TRBD2 (5 bases). CDR3 nucleotide sequence: TGTGCCAGATCCCTGTCGGGGTCGCACGAGCAGTACTTC. This codes for CARSLSGSHEQYF.